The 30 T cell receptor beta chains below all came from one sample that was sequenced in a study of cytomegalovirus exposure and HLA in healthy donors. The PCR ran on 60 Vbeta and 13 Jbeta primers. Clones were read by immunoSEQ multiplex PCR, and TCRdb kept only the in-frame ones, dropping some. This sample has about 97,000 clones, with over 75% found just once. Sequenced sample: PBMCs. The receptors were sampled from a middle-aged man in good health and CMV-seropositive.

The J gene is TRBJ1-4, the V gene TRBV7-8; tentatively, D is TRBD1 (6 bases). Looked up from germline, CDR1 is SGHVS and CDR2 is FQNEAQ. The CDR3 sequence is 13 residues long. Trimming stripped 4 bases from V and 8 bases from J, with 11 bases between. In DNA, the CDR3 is TGTGCCAGCAGCTCAGGGGTGAGGGAAAAACTGTTTTTT. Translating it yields CASSSGVREKLFF.

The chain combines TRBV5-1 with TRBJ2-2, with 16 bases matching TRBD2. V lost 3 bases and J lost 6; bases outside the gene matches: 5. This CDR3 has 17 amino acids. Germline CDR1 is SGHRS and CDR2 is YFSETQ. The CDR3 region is CASSSSGTSGGAGELFF. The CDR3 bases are TGCGCCAGCAGCTCATCCGGGACTAGCGGGGGGGCCGGGGAGCTGTTTTTT.

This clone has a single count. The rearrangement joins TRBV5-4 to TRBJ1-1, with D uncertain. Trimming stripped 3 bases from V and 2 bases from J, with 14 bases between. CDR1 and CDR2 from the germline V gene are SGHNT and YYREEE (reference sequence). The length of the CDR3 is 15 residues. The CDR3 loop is CASSSIWGGNTEAFF. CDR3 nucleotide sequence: TGTGCCAGCAGCTCAATCTGGGGAGGCAACACTGAAGCTTTCTTT.

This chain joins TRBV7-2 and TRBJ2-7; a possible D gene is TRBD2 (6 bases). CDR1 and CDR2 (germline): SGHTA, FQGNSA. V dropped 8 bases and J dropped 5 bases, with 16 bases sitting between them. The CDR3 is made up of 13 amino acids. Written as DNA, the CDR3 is TGTGCCAGCGGTCACTCCTGGGGGGACGAGCAGTACTTC. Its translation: CASGHSWGDEQYF.

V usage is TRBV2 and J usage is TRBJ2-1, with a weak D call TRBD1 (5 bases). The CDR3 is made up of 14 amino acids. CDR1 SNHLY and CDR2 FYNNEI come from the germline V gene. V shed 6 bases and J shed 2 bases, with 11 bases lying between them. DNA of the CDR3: TGTGCCAGCAGGGAAAGGGGAACCTACAATGAGCAGTTCTTC. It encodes CASRERGTYNEQFF.

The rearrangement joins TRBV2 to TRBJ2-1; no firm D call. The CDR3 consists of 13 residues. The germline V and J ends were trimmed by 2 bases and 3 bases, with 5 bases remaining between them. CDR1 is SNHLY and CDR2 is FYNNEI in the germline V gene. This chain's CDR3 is CASSENNYNEQFF. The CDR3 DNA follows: TGTGCCAGCAGTGAAAACAACTACAATGAGCAGTTCTTC.

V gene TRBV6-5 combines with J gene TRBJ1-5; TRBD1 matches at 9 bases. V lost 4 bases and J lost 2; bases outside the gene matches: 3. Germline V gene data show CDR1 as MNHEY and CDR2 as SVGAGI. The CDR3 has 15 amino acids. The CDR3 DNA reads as TGTGCCAGCAGTTCCCGGACAGGGGGCAATCAGCCCCAGCATTTT. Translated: CASSSRTGGNQPQHF.

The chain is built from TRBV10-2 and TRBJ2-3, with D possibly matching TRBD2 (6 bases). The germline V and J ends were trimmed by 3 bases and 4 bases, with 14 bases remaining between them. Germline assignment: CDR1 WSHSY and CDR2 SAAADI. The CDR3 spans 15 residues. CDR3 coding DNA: TGCGCCAGCAGTGACTGGAGGGCCCGACCAGATACGCAGTATTTT. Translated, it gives CASSDWRARPDTQYF.

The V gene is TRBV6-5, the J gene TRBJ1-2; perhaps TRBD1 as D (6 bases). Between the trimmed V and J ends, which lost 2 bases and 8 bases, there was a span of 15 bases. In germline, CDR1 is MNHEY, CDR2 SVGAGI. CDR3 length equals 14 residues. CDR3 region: CASSYLGRGGGYTF. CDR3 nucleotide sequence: TGTGCCAGCAGTTACCTCGGCAGGGGCGGCGGCTACACCTTC.

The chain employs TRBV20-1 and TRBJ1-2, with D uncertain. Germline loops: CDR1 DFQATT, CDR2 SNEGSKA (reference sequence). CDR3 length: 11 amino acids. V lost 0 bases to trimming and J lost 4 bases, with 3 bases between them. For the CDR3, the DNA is TGCAGTGCTAGAGACGTCTATGGCTACACCTTC. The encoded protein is CSARDVYGYTF.

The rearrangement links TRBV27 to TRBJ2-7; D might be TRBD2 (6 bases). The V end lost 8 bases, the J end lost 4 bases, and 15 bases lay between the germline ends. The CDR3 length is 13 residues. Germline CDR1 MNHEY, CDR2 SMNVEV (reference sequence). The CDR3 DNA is TGTGCCAGCCGCAGACTAGATTCGTACGAGCAGTACTTC. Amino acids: CASRRLDSYEQYF.

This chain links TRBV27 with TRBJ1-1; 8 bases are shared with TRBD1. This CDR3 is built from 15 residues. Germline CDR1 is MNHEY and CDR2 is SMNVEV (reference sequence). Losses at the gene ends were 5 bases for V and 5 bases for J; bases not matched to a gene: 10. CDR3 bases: TGTGCCAGCAGTCCGGGCCAGGGGGCGCGGACTGAAGCTTTCTTT. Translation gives CASSPGQGARTEAFF.

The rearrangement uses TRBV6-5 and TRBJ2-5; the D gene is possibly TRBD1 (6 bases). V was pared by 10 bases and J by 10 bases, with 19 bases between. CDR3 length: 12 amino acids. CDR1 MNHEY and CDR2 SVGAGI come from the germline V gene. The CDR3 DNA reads TGTGCCACAGCCGGGACACGAGGGGACCAGTACTTC. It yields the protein CATAGTRGDQYF.

The chain's CDR3 is CASSPVRERREQYF. The CDR3 coding sequence is TGCGCCAGCAGCCCAGTGAGGGAGAGAAGGGAGCAGTACTTC. The rearrangement links TRBV5-1 to TRBJ2-7, with D possibly TRBD2 on 5 matching bases. V was pared by 4 bases and J by 7 bases, with 18 bases between. The CDR3 sequence is 14 residues long. Germline V gene sequence: CDR1 SGHRS, CDR2 YFSETQ.

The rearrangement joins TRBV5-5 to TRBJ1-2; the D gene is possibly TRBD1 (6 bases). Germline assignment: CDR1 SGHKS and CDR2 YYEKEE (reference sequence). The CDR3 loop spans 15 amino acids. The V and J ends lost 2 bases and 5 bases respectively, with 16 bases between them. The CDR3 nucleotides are TGTGCCAGCAGCTTAGAACTCAGGGGAGGGTATGGCTACACCTTC. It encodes CASSLELRGGYGYTF.

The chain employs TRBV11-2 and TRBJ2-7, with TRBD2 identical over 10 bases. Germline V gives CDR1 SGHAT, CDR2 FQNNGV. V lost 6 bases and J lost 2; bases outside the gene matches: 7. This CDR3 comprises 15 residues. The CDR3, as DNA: TGTGCCAGCAGAGTACCCGGGACTAGCGCCTACGAGCAGTACTTC. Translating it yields CASRVPGTSAYEQYF.

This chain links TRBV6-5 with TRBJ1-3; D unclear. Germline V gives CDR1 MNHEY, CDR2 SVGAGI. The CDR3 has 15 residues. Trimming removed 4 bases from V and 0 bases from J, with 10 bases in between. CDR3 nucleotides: TGTGCCAGCAGTTCCGGACTGATCTCTGGAAACACCATATATTTT. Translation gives CASSSGLISGNTIYF.

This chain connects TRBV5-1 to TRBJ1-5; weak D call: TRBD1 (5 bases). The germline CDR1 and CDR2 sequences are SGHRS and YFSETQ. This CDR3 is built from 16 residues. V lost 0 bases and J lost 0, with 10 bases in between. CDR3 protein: CASSLDGDYSNQPQHF. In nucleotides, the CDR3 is TGCGCCAGCAGCTTGGACGGGGACTATAGCAATCAGCCCCAGCATTTT.

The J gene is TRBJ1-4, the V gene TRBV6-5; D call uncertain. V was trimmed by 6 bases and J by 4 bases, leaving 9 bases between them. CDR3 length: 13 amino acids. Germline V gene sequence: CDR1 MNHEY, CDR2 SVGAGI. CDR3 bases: TGTGCCAGCAGAAGCGGACGTAATGAAAAACTGTTTTTT. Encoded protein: CASRSGRNEKLFF.

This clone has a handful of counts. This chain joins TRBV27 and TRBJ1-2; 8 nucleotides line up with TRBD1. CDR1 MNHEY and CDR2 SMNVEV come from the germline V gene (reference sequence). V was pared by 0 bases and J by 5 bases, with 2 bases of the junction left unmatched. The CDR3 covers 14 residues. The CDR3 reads CASSLSNRGYGYTF. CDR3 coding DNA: TGTGCCAGCAGTTTATCAAACAGGGGGTATGGCTACACCTTC.

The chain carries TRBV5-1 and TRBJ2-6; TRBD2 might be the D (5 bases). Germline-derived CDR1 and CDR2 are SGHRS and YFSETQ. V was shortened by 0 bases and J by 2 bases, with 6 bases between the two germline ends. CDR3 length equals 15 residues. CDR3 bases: TGCGCCAGCAGCTTGGGGGGAGCTGGGGCCAACGTCCTGACTTTC. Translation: CASSLGGAGANVLTF. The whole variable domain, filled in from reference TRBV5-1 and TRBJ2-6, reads KAGVTQTPRYLIKTRGQQVTLSCSPISGHRSVSWYQQTPGQGLQFLFEYFSETQRNKGNFPGRFSGRQFSNSRSEMNVSTLELGDSALYLCASSLGGAGANVLTFGAGSRLTVL.

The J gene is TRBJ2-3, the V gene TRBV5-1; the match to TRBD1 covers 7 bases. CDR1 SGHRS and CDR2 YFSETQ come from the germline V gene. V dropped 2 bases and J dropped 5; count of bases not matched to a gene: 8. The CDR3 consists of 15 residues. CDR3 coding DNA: TGCGCCAGCAGCTTAATCGGGACAGCCGGAGATACGCAGTATTTT. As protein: CASSLIGTAGDTQYF.

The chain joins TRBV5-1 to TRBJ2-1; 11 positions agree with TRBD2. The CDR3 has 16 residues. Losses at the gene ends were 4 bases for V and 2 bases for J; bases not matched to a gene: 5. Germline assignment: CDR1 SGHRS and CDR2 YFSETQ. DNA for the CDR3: TGCGCCAGCAGCCTGACTAGCGGGACAGCCTACAATGAGCAGTTCTTC. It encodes CASSLTSGTAYNEQFF. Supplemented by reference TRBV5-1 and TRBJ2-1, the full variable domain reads KAGVTQTPRYLIKTRGQQVTLSCSPISGHRSVSWYQQTPGQGLQFLFEYFSETQRNKGNFPGRFSGRQFSNSRSEMNVSTLELGDSALYLCASSLTSGTAYNEQFFGPGTRLTVL.

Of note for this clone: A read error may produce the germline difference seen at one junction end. The CDR3 DNA reads as TGTGCCAGCAGCCAGACTAGCGGGCTTACCTACGAGCAGTGCTTC. It specifies CASSQTSGLTYEQCF. The chain joins TRBV4-2 to TRBJ2-7; 10 nucleotides match TRBD2. Per germline, CDR1 LGHNA and CDR2 YNFKEQ. CDR3 size: 15 residues.

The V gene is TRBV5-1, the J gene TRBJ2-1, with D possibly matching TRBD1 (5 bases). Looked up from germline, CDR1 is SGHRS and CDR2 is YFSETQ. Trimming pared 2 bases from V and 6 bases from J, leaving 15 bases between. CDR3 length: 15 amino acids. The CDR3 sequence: CASSLQASSLNEQFF. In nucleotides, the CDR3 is TGCGCCAGCAGCTTACAGGCCTCATCCCTCAATGAGCAGTTCTTC.

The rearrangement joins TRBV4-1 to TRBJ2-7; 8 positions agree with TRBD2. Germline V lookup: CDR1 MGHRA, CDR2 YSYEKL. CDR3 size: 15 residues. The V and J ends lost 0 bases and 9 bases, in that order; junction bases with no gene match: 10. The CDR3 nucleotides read TGCGCCAGCAGCCAAGAAAGCGCGGGGGGCCGGGGGCAGTACTTC. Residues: CASSQESAGGRGQYF.

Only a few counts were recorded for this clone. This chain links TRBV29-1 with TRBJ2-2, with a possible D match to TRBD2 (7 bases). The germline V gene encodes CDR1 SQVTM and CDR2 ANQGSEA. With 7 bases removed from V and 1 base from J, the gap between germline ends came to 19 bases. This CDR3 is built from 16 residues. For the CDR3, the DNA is TGCAGCGGGGGGGACCCGGGGGGCCTGAACACCGGGGAGCTGTTTTTT. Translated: CSGGDPGGLNTGELFF.

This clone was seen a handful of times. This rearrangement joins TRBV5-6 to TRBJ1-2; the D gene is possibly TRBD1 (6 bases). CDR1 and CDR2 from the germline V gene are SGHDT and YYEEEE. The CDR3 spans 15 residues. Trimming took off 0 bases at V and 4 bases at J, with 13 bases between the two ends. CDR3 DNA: TGTGCCAGCAGCTTGGTGGGCCCACAGGGCTATGGCTACACCTTC. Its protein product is CASSLVGPQGYGYTF.

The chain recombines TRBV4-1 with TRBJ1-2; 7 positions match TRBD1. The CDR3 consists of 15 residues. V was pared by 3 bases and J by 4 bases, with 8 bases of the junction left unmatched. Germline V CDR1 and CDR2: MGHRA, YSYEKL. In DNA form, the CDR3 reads TGCGCCAGCAGCCAGGGTCGACAGGGCGGCTATGGCTACACCTTC. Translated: CASSQGRQGGYGYTF.

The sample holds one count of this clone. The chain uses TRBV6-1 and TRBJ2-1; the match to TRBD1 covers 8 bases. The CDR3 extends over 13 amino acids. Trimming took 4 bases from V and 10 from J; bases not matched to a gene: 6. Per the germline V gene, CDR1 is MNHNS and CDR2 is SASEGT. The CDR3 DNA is TGTGCCAGCAGTGGGCAGGGGGCCGGAGAGCAGTTCTTC. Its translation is CASSGQGAGEQFF.